Given below is one T cell receptor (beta chain) in context. Its cognate antigen has yet to be identified. No base quality information exists; no much larger clone differs at one position. The collaborating institutions used their own protocols to collect whole blood in K2EDTA tubes. For TCRbeta analysis, collaborator samples were shipped as frozen whole blood, as isolated PBMCs, or as DNA extracted from either sample type. In the germline V gene, CDR1 corresponds to SNHLY and CDR2 to FYNNEI. The V end loses 6 bases and the J end loses 7 bases, and a stretch of 12 bases separates them. From its cysteine to its phenylalanine, the CDR3 spans 12 amino acids. This entry keeps only the CDR3 DNA: 36 bases, framed from base 1. The data originate from a study of blood T cell repertoires in COVID-19 (TCRdb year 2020). Background on the whole study: Samples from collaborators originated in the United States, Italy and Spain and spanned both the acute and convalescent phases of COVID-19. Samples came from the ongoing ImmuneRACE study (first 160 participants) plus 1,254 subjects from 6 global collaborators. The prospective study material was composed of cDNA or gDNA derived from T cells, B-cell-depleted T cells, or PBMCs. Where available, HLA class I and class II types were obtained from metadata supplied by the sample provider rather than from assay-based typing. A de-identified subject ID, COVID-19 status, age in years and sex were almost always included in the sample metadata. The repertoires were released in a freely available public database intended as a resource for research on the immune response to SARS-CoV-2. Deeply sampled blood TCRbeta repertoires from subjects exposed to, actively infected with, or recovered from COVID-19 were included in the dataset.

TCRbeta CDR3 regions were amplified from genomic DNA by means of the immunoSEQ Assay, a bias-controlled multiplex PCR. Per the authors' processing: Nucleated cell counts per sample were estimated from amplification of reference gene primers within the assay. To quantify the absolute abundance of each unique TCRbeta CDR3 rearrangement, sequence reads were collapsed and filtered. For each sample, productive Simpson clonality was calculated by taking the square root of Simpson's diversity index across productive rearrangements. As stored in TCRdb, this immuneACCESS dataset retains in-frame rearrangements with V and J assigned. A fraction of the clones does not appear; measured against another copy, unresolved V genes explain less than half of the discrepancy, and the remainder lacks a known reason. V and J calls plus clone size are reproduced from that table; the DNA served to infer D and trimming. The sample table records more than 95,000 clones; over 65% of these occur just once. Of the sample, 26% is held by the ten largest clones.

Results the study describes overall, beyond this receptor: The quantity of clinical and demographic metadata differed by source and by participant and was supplied without curation.

Source material: peripheral blood. Recombination connected TRBV2 to TRBJ1-1; TRBD1 might be the D gene, on 5 matching bases. This TCR was sampled from a man aged 60 to 69 with acute or convalescent COVID-19. The DNA sequence is TGTGCCAGCAGGGACATCAAGTTTGAAGCTTTCTTT. Translated, it gives CASRDIKFEAFF.